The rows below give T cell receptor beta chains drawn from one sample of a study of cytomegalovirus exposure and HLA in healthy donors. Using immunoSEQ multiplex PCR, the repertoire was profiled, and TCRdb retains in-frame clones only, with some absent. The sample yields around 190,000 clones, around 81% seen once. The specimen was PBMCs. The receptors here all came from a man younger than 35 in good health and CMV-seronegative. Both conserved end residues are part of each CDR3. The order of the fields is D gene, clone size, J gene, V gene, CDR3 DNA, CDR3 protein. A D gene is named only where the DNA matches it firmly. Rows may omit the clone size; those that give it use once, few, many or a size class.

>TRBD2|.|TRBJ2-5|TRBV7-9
TGTGCCAGCAGCTTCGGGACTAGCGTAGAGACCCAGTACTTC
CASSFGTSVETQYF
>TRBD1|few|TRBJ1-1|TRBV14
TGTGCCAGCAGCCAATTGAGGATCAGGGGGCCGAACACTGAAGCTTTCTTT
CASSQLRIRGPNTEAFF
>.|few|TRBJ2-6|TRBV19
TGTGCCAGTAGTATTGGGCTCCCTGGGGCCAACGTCCTGACTTTC
CASSIGLPGANVLTF
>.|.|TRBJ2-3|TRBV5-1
TGCGCCAGCACCGGACTTTCTAGCACAGATACGCAGTATTTT
CASTGLSSTDTQYF
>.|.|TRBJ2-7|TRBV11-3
TGTGCCAGCAGCGCAGGGGGGAGACAGGGAAGTCACGAGCAGTACTTC
CASSAGGRQGSHEQYF
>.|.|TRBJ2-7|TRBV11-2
TGTGCCAGCAGCTTGGCCAGACTTGGCTCCTACGAGCAGTACTTC
CASSLARLGSYEQYF
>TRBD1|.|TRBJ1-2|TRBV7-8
TGTGCCAGCAGCTCACTAGGGGCACCAGGACAGGGATATGGCTACACCTTC
CASSSLGAPGQGYGYTF
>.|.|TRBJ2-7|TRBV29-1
TGCAGCGTCGCGAGCGGGTCTTCCTACGAGCAGTACTTC
CSVASGSSYEQYF
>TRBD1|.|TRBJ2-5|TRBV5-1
TGCGCCAGCAGCTTGGTCCTCCGGGACAGGGGGTCGACCCAGTACTTC
CASSLVLRDRGSTQYF
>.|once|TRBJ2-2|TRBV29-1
TGCAGCGTTGAGTACCGGGACTACACCGGGGAGCTGTTTTTT
CSVEYRDYTGELFF
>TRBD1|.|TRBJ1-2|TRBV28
TGTGCCAGCAGTTTGGGGACCGGGACAGGGGCAAACTATGGCTACACCTTC
CASSLGTGTGANYGYTF
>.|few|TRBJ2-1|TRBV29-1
TGCAGCGCCGGTAGGAGCTCCTACAATGAGCAGTTCTTC
CSAGRSSYNEQFF
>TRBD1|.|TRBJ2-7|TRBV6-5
TGTGCCAGCAGGACGGGACAGGGAACCTACGAGCAGTACTTC
CASRTGQGTYEQYF
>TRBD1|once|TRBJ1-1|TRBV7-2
TGTGCCAGCACCAGGGACAGGGCGAACACTGAAGCTTTCTTT
CASTRDRANTEAFF
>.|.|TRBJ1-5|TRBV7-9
TGTGCCAGCAGCTTAGCGCAGGGATCGCCCCAGCATTTT
CASSLAQGSPQHF
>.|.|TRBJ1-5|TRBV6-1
TGTGCCAAACCCGAAGCCCAGCCCCAGCATTTT
CAKPEAQPQHF
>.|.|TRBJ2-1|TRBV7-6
TGTGCCAGCAGCTTAGCGTCAGGTAGTAGCGGTTACAATGAGCAGTTCTTC
CASSLASGSSGYNEQFF
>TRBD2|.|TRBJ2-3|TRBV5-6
TGTGCCAGCAGCTGGGAGACTAGCGGGGGGCCCCACACAGATACGCAGTATTTT
CASSWETSGGPHTDTQYF
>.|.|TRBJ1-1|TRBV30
TGTGCCTGGAGGGACAGAAGGAACACTGAAGCTTTCTTT
CAWRDRRNTEAFF
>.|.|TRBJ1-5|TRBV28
TGTGCCAGCAGACTCCTGAATCAGCCCCAGCATTTT
CASRLLNQPQHF
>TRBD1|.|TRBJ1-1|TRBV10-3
TGTGCCATCAGCGAGGTGGGCAACAGGGGAAAGAACACTGAAGCTTTCTTT
CAISEVGNRGKNTEAFF
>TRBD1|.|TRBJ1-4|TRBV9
TGTGCCAGCAGCGCGACAGGGTCTAATGAAAAACTGTTTTTT
CASSATGSNEKLFF
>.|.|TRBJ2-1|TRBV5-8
TGTGCCAGCAGCCTCGATTCGACTAGTCTTCCCTACAATGAGCAGTTCTTC
CASSLDSTSLPYNEQFF
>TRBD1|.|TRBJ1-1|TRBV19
TGTGCCAGTAGGCCAGACAGGGCACACACTGAAGCTTTCTTT
CASRPDRAHTEAFF
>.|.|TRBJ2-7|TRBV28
TGTGCCAGCATTCCTGTAGCGGCGTCCTACGAGCAGTACTTC
CASIPVAASYEQYF
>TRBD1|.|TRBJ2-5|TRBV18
TGTGCCAGCTCACCAGGGAGACAGGGGGAGACCCAGTACTTC
CASSPGRQGETQYF
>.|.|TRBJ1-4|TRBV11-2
TGTGCCAGCGGAGGCCCATCTCACCATTTT
CASGGPSHHF
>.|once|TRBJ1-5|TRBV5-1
TGCGCCAGCAGCTTGGATCCCGGGACATCTAATCAGCCCCAGCATTTT
CASSLDPGTSNQPQHF
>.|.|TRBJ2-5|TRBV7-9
TGTGCCAGCAGCTTAGGGCAGGGAATCGGTCACCAAGAGACCCAGTACTTC
CASSLGQGIGHQETQYF
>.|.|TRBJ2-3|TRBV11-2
TGTGCCAGCAGCTTAGTCGCCGGACAGCTCACAGATACGCAGTATTTT
CASSLVAGQLTDTQYF
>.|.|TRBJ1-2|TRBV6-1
TGTGCCAGCAGAGCAACCGGGACAAACTATGGCTACACCTTC
CASRATGTNYGYTF
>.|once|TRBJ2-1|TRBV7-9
TGTGCCAGCAGCGGCGGGACTGTTTACAATGAGCAGTTCTTC
CASSGGTVYNEQFF
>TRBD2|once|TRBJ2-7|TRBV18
TGTGCCAGCTCACGGGGCGGGGGGTTATCCTACGAGCAGTACTTC
CASSRGGGLSYEQYF
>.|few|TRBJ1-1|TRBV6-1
TGTGCCAGCAGTGTAACAGGGATCGGAATAATGAACACTGAAGCTTTCTTT
CASSVTGIGIMNTEAFF
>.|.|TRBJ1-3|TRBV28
TGTGCCAGCAGTTCAAGTCCGCAGGGGTCTGGAAACACCATATATTTT
CASSSSPQGSGNTIYF
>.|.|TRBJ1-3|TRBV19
TGTGCCAGTAGTTTGACAGGAGCCAGAGCTGGAAACACCATATATTTT
CASSLTGARAGNTIYF
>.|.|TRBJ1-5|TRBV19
TGTGCCAGTAGTATTCTTGGGCCTAATCAGCCCCAGCATTTT
CASSILGPNQPQHF
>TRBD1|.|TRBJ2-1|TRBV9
TGTGCCAGCAGCGTGACAGGGCTCTCCTACAATGAGCAGTTCTTC
CASSVTGLSYNEQFF
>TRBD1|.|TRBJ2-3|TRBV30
TGTGCCTGGAGTGGTGGACAGGGGGTCGTCTTTGATACGCAGTATTTT
CAWSGGQGVVFDTQYF
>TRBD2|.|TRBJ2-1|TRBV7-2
TGTGCCAGCAGCTTTCTAGCGGGAGCTGGTGGTGAGCAGTTCTTC
CASSFLAGAGGEQFF
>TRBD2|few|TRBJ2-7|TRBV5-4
TGTGCCAGCAGCTTTCGCGGGGGGAGGCGTTTCGAGCAGTACTTC
CASSFRGGRRFEQYF
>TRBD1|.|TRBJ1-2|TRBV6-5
TGTGCCAGTAGTTACGGGCAGGGGGCGAACTATGGCTACACCTTC
CASSYGQGANYGYTF
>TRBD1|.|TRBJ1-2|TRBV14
TGTGCCAGCAGCCACCGACAGGGACATGGCTACACCTTC
CASSHRQGHGYTF
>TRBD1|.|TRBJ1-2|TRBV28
TGTGCCAGCACCCCGACAGGGAGCCCTTATGGCTACACCTTC
CASTPTGSPYGYTF
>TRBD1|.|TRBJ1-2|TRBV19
TGTGCCAGTAGTATTGGGGCAGGCGGGACAGGGGGCTTTACGGATGGCTACACCTTC
CASSIGAGGTGGFTDGYTF
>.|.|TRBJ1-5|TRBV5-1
TGCGCCAGCAGCTTGGGACTTACCGGGGACAATCAGCCCCAGCATTTT
CASSLGLTGDNQPQHF
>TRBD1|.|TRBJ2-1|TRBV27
TGTGCCAGCAGTTCCCTCCGGGACAGATACAATGAGCAGTTCTTC
CASSSLRDRYNEQFF
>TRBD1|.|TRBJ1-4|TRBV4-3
TGCGCCAGCAGCCGGGACAGGGTTCGAGGGAATGAAAAACTGTTTTTT
CASSRDRVRGNEKLFF
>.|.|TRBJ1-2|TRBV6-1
TGTGCCAGCAGTGAATCTGGGGGGTCGAGCTACACCTTC
CASSESGGSSYTF
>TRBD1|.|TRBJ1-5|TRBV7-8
TGTGCCAGCAGCTCGGACAGGGGGGGCAATCAGCCCCAGCATTTT
CASSSDRGGNQPQHF
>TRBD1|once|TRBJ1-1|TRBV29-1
TGCAGCTACCGGGACAGGGGGCTTCCGGAAGCTTTCTTT
CSYRDRGLPEAFF
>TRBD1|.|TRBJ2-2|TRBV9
TGTGCCAGCAGCGGACAGGGGAGCACCGGGGAGCTGTTTTTT
CASSGQGSTGELFF
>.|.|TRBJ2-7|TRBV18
TGTGCCAGCGCAGACTCCTACGAGCAGTACTTC
CASADSYEQYF
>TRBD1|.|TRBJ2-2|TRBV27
TGTGCCAGCATCCGGAGTATGGGACAGGTAGCCGGGGAGCTGTTTTTT
CASIRSMGQVAGELFF
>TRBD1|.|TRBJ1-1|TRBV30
TGTGCCTTTCGGGACAGCCGCGGAGCTGAAGCTTTCTTT
CAFRDSRGAEAFF
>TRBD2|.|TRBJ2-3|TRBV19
TGTGCCAGTAGTAAGACTAGCGGAGGGGCAGATACGCAGTATTTT
CASSKTSGGADTQYF
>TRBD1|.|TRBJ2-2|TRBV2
TGTGCCAGCAGCGCCCCAGACAGGGGGCGGACCGGGGAGCTGTTTTTT
CASSAPDRGRTGELFF
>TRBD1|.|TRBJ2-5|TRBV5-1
TGCGCCAGCATTTTGAGCCGGGACAGGGATGGTAAAAAGACCCAGTACTTC
CASILSRDRDGKKTQYF
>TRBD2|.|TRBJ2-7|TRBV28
TGTGCCAGCAGTATTACTAGCGGTATGACCTACGAGCAGTACTTC
CASSITSGMTYEQYF